The sequence of this T cell receptor (beta chain) was determined in a study of metastatic and nonmetastatic thyroid tumors. Study-wide background: Blood and tumor or nodule tissue repertoires from malignant and benign thyroid patients were compared.

J lost 2 bases, V lost 4 bases, and 9 bases had no gene match. The CDR3 extends over 18 amino acids. CDR1 is MNHEY and CDR2 is SVGEGT in the germline V gene. In its sample, this clone was seen a few times. TCRdb ran MiXCR on the PCR reads. Here the sample spans around 15,000 clones, 22% being singletons. Treatment of any kind had been given to no patient before thyroid surgery. The sequencing input was adjacent normal tissue. The rearrangement links TRBV6-2 or TRBV6-3 to TRBJ2-6, with TRBD1 matching over 9 bases. This clonotype originated in a female donor with papillary thyroid cancer or a benign thyroid nodule (not recorded which). Some clones in this sample may be carry-over from other donors' samples. This CDR3 reads CASSSGDREGAGANVLTF. CDR3 nucleotides: TGTGCCAGCAGTTCGGGGGACAGGGAGGGGGCTGGGGCCAACGTCCTGACTTTC.